These 8 T cell receptor beta chains were all obtained from the same sample, sequenced in a study of T cells after yellow fever vaccination. TCRdb reprocessed the 5' RACE reads via MiXCR and lists one record per CDR3 protein. The sample consists of about 300,000 distinct CDR3 sequences, 6.8% of them appearing once. This material consisted of PBMCs, taken around 45 days after the first yellow fever vaccination. The receptor source for this set is a man aged 18 to 30 who received the YFV17D yellow fever vaccine.

This clonotype turned up a few times. The rearrangement uses TRBV5-1 and TRBJ1-2; no clear D. Germline loops: CDR1 SGHRS, CDR2 YFSETQ. The CDR3 extends over 13 amino acids. Trimming cost V 0 bases and J 4 bases, with 7 bases left between them. The CDR3 reads CASSLDQFYGYTF. Here the CDR3 DNA reads TGCGCCAGCAGCTTGGACCAGTTCTATGGCTACACCTTC.

The rearrangement links TRBV9 to TRBJ2-1; D perhaps matches TRBD2 (5 bases). Germline CDR1 and CDR2: SGDLS and YYNGEE. The V and J ends lost 2 bases and 7 bases respectively, with 13 bases between them. The CDR3 has 14 residues. As DNA, the CDR3 is TGTGCCAGCAGCGTGGGGTTAGCGCGGAATGAGCAGTTCTTC. Encoded protein: CASSVGLARNEQFF.

Of note for this clonotype: One end of the junction does not line up with germline, which may come from a read error. The rearrangement joins TRBV3-1 to TRBJ1-1; D might be TRBD1 (5 bases). The CDR3 loop spans 15 amino acids. Germline V CDR1 and CDR2: LGHDT, YNNKEL (reference sequence). CDR3 residues: CATSHEGARASEAFF. The CDR3 DNA sequence: TGTGCCACCAGCCACGAAGGGGCGCGGGCCTCTGAAGCTTTCTTT.

The gene calls are TRBV6-1 and TRBJ1-2; D gene unclear. The CDR3 is 15 amino acids. Germline-derived CDR1 and CDR2 are MNHNS and SASEGT. V shed 6 bases and J shed 0 bases, with 14 bases lying between them. CDR3 sequence reads: CASRENVSPNYGYTF. CDR3 bases: TGTGCCAGCAGGGAAAACGTGTCCCCTAACTATGGCTACACCTTC.

The chain has TRBV28 and TRBJ1-5; a possible D gene is TRBD1 (5 bases). CDR3 length equals 20 residues. CDR1 is MDHEN and CDR2 is SYDVKM in the germline V gene. V gave up 2 bases and J gave up 7 bases, with 30 bases separating them. The CDR3 sequence is CASSLIEGQGVDQIRQPQHF. CDR3 DNA sequence: TGTGCCAGCAGTTTAATTGAAGGCCAGGGTGTTGACCAAATACGGCAGCCCCAGCATTTT.

Remarks on this clonotype: One end of the junction fails to match germline, which may point to a read error. The V and J genes are TRBV30 and TRBJ2-7; D unresolved. The CDR3 contains 11 residues. Germline CDR1 reads GTSNPN; CDR2 reads SVGIG (reference sequence). The CDR3, as DNA: TGTGCCTACGCTGCGTCCTACAAGCAGTACTTC. It specifies CAYAASYKQYF.

This clonotype was seen more than once but under ten times. The rearrangement uses TRBV5-6 and TRBJ2-1, with 7 nucleotides matching TRBD2. CDR1 is SGHDT, CDR2 YYEEEE, per germline. This CDR3 has 14 amino acids. J gave up 6 bases and V 2 bases, and 5 bases lay outside the gene matches. The CDR3 loop is CASSFWGGSNEQFF. The CDR3 DNA is TGTGCCAGCAGCTTTTGGGGGGGAAGCAATGAGCAGTTCTTC.

The chain links TRBV12-3 or TRBV12-4 to TRBJ2-3, with no clear D. Trimming removed 8 bases from V and 5 bases from J, with 8 bases in between. The CDR3 spans 11 residues. The CDR3, as DNA: TGTGCCAGCCGCTTTGGAGATACGCAGTATTTT. It translates to CASRFGDTQYF.